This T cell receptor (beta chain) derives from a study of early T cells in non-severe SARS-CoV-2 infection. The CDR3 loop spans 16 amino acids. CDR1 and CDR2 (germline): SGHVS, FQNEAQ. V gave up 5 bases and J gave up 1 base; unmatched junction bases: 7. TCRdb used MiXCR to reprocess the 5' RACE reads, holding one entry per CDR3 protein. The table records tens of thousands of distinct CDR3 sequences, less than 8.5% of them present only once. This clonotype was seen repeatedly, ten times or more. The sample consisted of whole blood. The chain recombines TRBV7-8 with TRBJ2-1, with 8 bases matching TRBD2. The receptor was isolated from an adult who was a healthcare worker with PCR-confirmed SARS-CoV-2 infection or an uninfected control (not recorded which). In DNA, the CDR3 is TGTGCCAGCAGCGCTCTAGCGGGTCGATCCTACAATGAGCAGTTCTTC. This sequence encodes CASSALAGRSYNEQFF.